A selection of T cell receptor beta chains follows, all from one sample in a study of PD-L1 blockade in urothelial cancer. Assay: immunoSEQ multiplex PCR; the TCRdb copy retains only in-frame clones and omits some. Of around 110,000 clones listed, around 89% are singletons. The source was PBMCs, collected around atezolizumab (anti-PD-L1) treatment. The receptors were gathered from a man aged 60 to 69 with urothelial cancer. The CDR3 runs from the conserved cysteine through the conserved F or W. The D gene is left open where the match is weak. The size field is filled for only some rows; it gives once, few, many or a size class.

size: -
V: TRBV5-1
D: TRBD2
J: TRBJ2-1
CDR3: CASRSGLAGGVLQFF
DNA: TGCGCCAGCAGGTCTGGACTAGCGGGAGGGGTATTGCAGTTCTTC

size: -
V: TRBV27
D: -
J: TRBJ1-2
CDR3: CASSPHPEFQNYGYTF
DNA: TGTGCCAGCAGTCCTCATCCTGAGTTCCAAAACTATGGCTACACCTTC

size: few
V: TRBV11-2
D: -
J: TRBJ2-7
CDR3: CASSLSASTTQYF
DNA: TGTGCCAGCAGCTTATCGGCCAGTACTACCCAGTACTTC

size: -
V: TRBV28
D: TRBD2
J: TRBJ2-1
CDR3: CASSFSRGVNEQFF
DNA: TGTGCCAGCAGTTTCTCCCGGGGGGTCAATGAGCAGTTCTTC

size: -
V: TRBV7-7
D: -
J: TRBJ1-1
CDR3: CASSRDTYTEAFF
DNA: TGTGCTAGCAGCAGAGACACCTACACTGAAGCTTTCTTT

size: -
V: TRBV21-1
D: -
J: TRBJ1-3
CDR3: CASSTLRDRGPWTGNTIYF
DNA: TGTGCCAGCAGCACTCTCCGGGACAGGGGCCCTTGGACTGGAAACACCATATATTTT

size: few
V: TRBV11-3
D: TRBD2
J: TRBJ2-4
CDR3: CASSWKAGGLAKNIQYF
DNA: TGTGCCAGCAGCTGGAAAGCGGGGGGGTTAGCCAAAAACATTCAGTACTTC

size: -
V: TRBV27
D: -
J: TRBJ2-2
CDR3: CASSQPSEYTGELFF
DNA: TGTGCCAGCTCTCAGCCTAGCGAATACACCGGGGAGCTGTTTTTT

size: -
V: TRBV5-1
D: -
J: TRBJ2-7
CDR3: CASSLALASVSYEQYF
DNA: TGCGCCAGCAGCTTGGCATTGGCTAGCGTGTCCTACGAGCAGTACTTC

size: -
V: TRBV28
D: TRBD2
J: TRBJ2-5
CDR3: CASSSPAQGSGARETQYF
DNA: TGTGCCAGCAGTTCCCCAGCTCAGGGTAGCGGGGCCCGCGAGACCCAGTACTTC

size: once
V: TRBV5-6
D: -
J: TRBJ1-2
CDR3: CASTPGSGTQYGYTF
DNA: TGTGCCAGCACCCCGGGGAGTGGTACGCAGTATGGCTACACCTTC

size: few
V: TRBV15
D: TRBD2
J: TRBJ2-3
CDR3: CATSRGTSGDTDTQYF
DNA: TGTGCCACCAGCAGAGGGACTAGCGGCGACACAGATACGCAGTATTTT

size: -
V: TRBV11-2
D: TRBD2
J: TRBJ2-3
CDR3: CASSLVAGGPADTQYF
DNA: TGTGCCAGCAGCTTAGTGGCGGGAGGGCCCGCAGATACGCAGTATTTT

size: -
V: TRBV4-2
D: -
J: TRBJ2-6
CDR3: CASSLEDRRQGANVLTF
DNA: TGTGCCAGCAGCCTAGAGGATAGGAGACAGGGGGCCAACGTCCTGACTTTC

size: -
V: TRBV29-1
D: -
J: TRBJ2-3
CDR3: CSVALSTDTQYF
DNA: TGCAGCGTTGCTTTGAGCACAGATACGCAGTATTTT

size: -
V: TRBV6-1
D: -
J: TRBJ2-7
CDR3: CASSELGANEQYF
DNA: TGTGCCAGCAGTGAACTGGGGGCTAACGAGCAGTACTTC

size: -
V: TRBV29-1
D: TRBD1
J: TRBJ2-7
CDR3: CSVGGTGPNEQYF
DNA: TGCAGCGTTGGAGGGACAGGTCCCAACGAGCAGTACTTC

size: -
V: TRBV29-1
D: TRBD1
J: TRBJ1-1
CDR3: CSAEGRGHGTEAFF
DNA: TGCAGCGCAGAAGGCAGGGGGCATGGCACTGAAGCTTTCTTT

size: -
V: TRBV14
D: -
J: TRBJ2-2
CDR3: CASSQISGTLSPGELFF
DNA: TGTGCCAGCTCTCAGATATCCGGGACACTCTCCCCCGGGGAGCTGTTTTTT

size: -
V: TRBV29-1
D: TRBD2
J: TRBJ2-1
CDR3: CSVGGQGLTSGEQFF
DNA: TGCAGCGTTGGGGGGCAGGGTCTAACTAGCGGGGAGCAGTTCTTC

size: -
V: TRBV7-2
D: TRBD1
J: TRBJ1-3
CDR3: CASSLAGTGRNTIYF
DNA: TGTGCCAGCAGCTTAGCGGGGACAGGGCGAAACACCATATATTTT

size: -
V: TRBV4-2
D: TRBD1
J: TRBJ1-6
CDR3: CASSRETGGYNSPLHF
DNA: TGTGCCAGCAGCCGAGAGACAGGGGGATATAATTCACCCCTCCACTTT

size: -
V: TRBV5-1
D: -
J: TRBJ1-2
CDR3: CASSLVSDYGYTF
DNA: TGCGCCAGCAGCTTGGTTTCGGACTATGGCTACACCTTC

size: -
V: TRBV15
D: -
J: TRBJ2-4
CDR3: CATSPRTEVAKNIQYF
DNA: TGTGCCACCAGCCCCCGGACAGAAGTAGCCAAAAACATTCAGTACTTC

size: -
V: TRBV6-1
D: TRBD1
J: TRBJ1-1
CDR3: CATSNRGNTEAFF
DNA: TGTGCCACCTCTAACAGGGGGAACACTGAAGCTTTCTTT

size: -
V: TRBV25-1
D: -
J: TRBJ2-1
CDR3: CASSRSSSYNEQFF
DNA: TGTGCCAGCAGCAGATCGTCCTCCTACAATGAGCAGTTCTTC

size: -
V: TRBV5-6
D: -
J: TRBJ1-6
CDR3: CASSPGGGYNSPLHF
DNA: TGTGCCAGCAGCCCTGGGGGCGGGTATAATTCACCCCTCCACTTT

size: -
V: TRBV5-1
D: -
J: TRBJ1-1
CDR3: CASSRVPGVWTEAFF
DNA: TGCGCCAGCAGCAGGGTACCAGGGGTATGGACTGAAGCTTTCTTT

size: -
V: TRBV6-5
D: TRBD1
J: TRBJ1-1
CDR3: CASSHTGGRTEAFF
DNA: TGTGCCAGCAGCCACACAGGGGGCCGTACTGAAGCTTTCTTT

size: -
V: TRBV6-5
D: TRBD1
J: TRBJ2-7
CDR3: CASSSDRVGYEQYF
DNA: TGTGCCAGCAGTTCGGACAGGGTTGGGTACGAGCAGTACTTC

size: -
V: TRBV7-2
D: -
J: TRBJ1-3
CDR3: CASSLGGRDGNTIYF
DNA: TGTGCCAGCAGCCTGGGAGGAAGGGACGGAAACACCATATATTTT

size: once
V: TRBV28
D: TRBD2
J: TRBJ2-3
CDR3: CASSLSGRVQDTQYF
DNA: TGTGCCAGCAGTTTGAGCGGGAGGGTCCAAGATACGCAGTATTTT

size: once
V: TRBV11-2
D: -
J: TRBJ2-2
CDR3: CASSLDTVGELFF
DNA: TGTGCCAGCAGCTTAGATACTGTCGGGGAGCTGTTTTTT

size: -
V: TRBV19
D: -
J: TRBJ2-5
CDR3: CASSIVRQETQYF
DNA: TGTGCCAGTAGTATAGTGCGGCAAGAGACCCAGTACTTC

size: -
V: TRBV14
D: TRBD2
J: TRBJ2-7
CDR3: CASSHISGLAGPRDEQYF
DNA: TGTGCCAGCAGCCACATCTCTGGACTAGCGGGACCCCGCGACGAGCAGTACTTC

size: -
V: TRBV6-5
D: TRBD1
J: TRBJ1-5
CDR3: CASSYRQGGQPQHF
DNA: TGTGCCAGCAGTTACCGACAGGGCGGTCAGCCCCAGCATTTT

size: once
V: TRBV5-4
D: -
J: TRBJ2-3
CDR3: CASSIREKGNTDTQYF
DNA: TGTGCCAGCAGCATCCGGGAGAAGGGGAACACAGATACGCAGTATTTT

size: -
V: TRBV30
D: -
J: TRBJ2-3
CDR3: CAWREASTDTQYF
DNA: TGTGCCTGGAGGGAGGCTAGCACAGATACGCAGTATTTT

size: -
V: TRBV5-1
D: -
J: TRBJ2-3
CDR3: CASSAGPTFTDTQYF
DNA: TGCGCCAGCAGCGCGGGACCTACGTTCACAGATACGCAGTATTTT

size: -
V: TRBV7-9
D: -
J: TRBJ1-6
CDR3: CASSLQINSPLHF
DNA: TGTGCCAGCAGCTTACAGATTAATTCACCCCTCCACTTT